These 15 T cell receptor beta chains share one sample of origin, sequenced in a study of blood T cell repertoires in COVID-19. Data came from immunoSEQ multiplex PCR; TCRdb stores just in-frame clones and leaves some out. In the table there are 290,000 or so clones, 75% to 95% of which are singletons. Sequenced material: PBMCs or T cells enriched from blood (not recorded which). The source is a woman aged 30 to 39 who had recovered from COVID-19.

CDR3 residues: CASSLASPSSYNSPLHF. The CDR3 DNA is TGCGCCAGCAGCTTGGCCTCTCCGAGCTCCTATAATTCACCCCTCCACTTT. This chain links TRBV5-1 with TRBJ1-6; D remains unclear. Germline V lookup: CDR1 SGHRS, CDR2 YFSETQ. V lost 0 bases and J 0 bases, leaving 10 bases between the germline ends. The CDR3 totals 17 residues.

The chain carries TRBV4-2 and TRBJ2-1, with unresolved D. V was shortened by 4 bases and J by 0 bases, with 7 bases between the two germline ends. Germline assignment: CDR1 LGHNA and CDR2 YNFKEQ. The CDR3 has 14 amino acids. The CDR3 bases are TGTGCCAGCAGCCCTCCGAGCTCCTACAATGAGCAGTTCTTC. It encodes CASSPPSSYNEQFF.

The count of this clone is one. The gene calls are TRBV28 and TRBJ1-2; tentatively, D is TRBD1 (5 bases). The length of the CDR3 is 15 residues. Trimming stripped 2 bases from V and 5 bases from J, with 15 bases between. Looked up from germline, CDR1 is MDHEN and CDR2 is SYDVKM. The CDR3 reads CASSLTPGLAYGYTF. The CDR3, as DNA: TGTGCCAGCAGTTTAACCCCGGGACTCGCATATGGCTACACCTTC.

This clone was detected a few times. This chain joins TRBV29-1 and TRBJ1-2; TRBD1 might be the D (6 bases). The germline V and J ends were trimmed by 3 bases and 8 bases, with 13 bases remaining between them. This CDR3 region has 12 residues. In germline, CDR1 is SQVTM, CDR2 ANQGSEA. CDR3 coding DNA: TGCAGCGTTGAGAACACAGGGAACGGCTACACCTTC. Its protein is CSVENTGNGYTF.

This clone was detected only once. CDR3 protein: CASSETGGAYNEQFF. For the CDR3, the DNA is TGTGCCAGCAGCGAGACAGGGGGCGCGTACAATGAGCAGTTCTTC. The rearrangement joins TRBV5-6 to TRBJ2-1; 10 nucleotides agree with TRBD1. Germline CDR1 reads SGHDT; CDR2 reads YYEEEE. With V trimmed by 4 bases and J by 4 bases, 5 bases remained unmatched. The length of the CDR3 is 15 residues.

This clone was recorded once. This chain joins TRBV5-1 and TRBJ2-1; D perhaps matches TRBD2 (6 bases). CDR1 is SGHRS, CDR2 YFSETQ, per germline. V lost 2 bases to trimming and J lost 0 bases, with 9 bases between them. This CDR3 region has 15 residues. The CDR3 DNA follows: TGCGCCAGCAGCTTAGACGGGAGCTCCTACAATGAGCAGTTCTTC. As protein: CASSLDGSSYNEQFF.

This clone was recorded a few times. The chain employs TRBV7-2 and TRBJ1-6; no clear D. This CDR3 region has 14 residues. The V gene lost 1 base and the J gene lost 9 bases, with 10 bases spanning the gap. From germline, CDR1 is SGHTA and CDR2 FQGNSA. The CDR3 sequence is CASSLEGGLSPLHF. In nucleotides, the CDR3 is TGTGCCAGCAGCTTAGAGGGAGGGCTTTCACCCCTCCACTTT.

CDR3 coding DNA: TGTGCCAGCAGCCAAACGGACAGGGGACGAGGTGGCTACACCTTC. It codes for CASSQTDRGRGGYTF. V usage is TRBV3-1 (or the pseudogene TRBV3-2) and J usage is TRBJ1-2; 9 bases agree with TRBD1. This CDR3 is built from 15 residues. The germline V gene has CDR1 LGHDT and CDR2 YNNKEL (reference sequence). After removal of 2 bases from V and 7 bases from J, the junction contained 8 bases not matched to a gene.

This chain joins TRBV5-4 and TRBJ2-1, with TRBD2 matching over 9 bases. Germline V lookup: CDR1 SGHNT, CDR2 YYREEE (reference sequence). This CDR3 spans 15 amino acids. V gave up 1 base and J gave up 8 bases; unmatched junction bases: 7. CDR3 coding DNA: TGTGCCAGCAGCTTGCGTGCGGGACTAGCCGATGAGCAGTTCTTC. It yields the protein CASSLRAGLADEQFF.

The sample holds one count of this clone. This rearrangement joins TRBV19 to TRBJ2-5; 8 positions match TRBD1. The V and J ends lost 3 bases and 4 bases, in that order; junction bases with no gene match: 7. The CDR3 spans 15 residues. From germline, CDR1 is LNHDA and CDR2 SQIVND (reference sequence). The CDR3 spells CASSIGQGARETQYF. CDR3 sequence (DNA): TGTGCCAGTAGTATTGGTCAGGGGGCGAGAGAGACCCAGTACTTC.

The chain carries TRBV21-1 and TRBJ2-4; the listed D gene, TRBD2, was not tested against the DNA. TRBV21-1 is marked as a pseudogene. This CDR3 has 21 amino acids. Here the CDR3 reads CASSKVPSRRDKISAKNIQYF. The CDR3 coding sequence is TGTGCCAGCAGCAAAGTCCCCTCGCGGCGGGATAAAATTTCGGCCAAAAACATTCAGTACTTC.

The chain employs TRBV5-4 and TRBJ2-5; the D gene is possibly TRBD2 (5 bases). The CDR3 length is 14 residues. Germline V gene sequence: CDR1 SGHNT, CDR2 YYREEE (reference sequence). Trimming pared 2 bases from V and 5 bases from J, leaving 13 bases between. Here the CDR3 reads CASSFPGGRETQYF. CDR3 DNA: TGTGCCAGCAGCTTTCCCGGCGGGCGGGAGACCCAGTACTTC. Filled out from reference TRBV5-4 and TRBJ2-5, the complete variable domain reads ETGVTQSPTHLIKTRGQQVTLRCSSQSGHNTVSWYQQALGQGPQFIFQYYREEENGRGNFPPRFSGLQFPNYSSELNVNALELDDSALYLCASSFPGGRETQYFGPGTRLLVL.

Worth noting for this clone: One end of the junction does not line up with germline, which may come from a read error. Here the CDR3 DNA reads TGCAGTGCTAGAGGGGGGGGACCCCTGCATTTT. This sequence encodes CSARGGGPLHF. The chain links TRBV20-1 to TRBJ1-5, with D possibly TRBD1 on 5 matching bases. The CDR3 is made up of 11 amino acids. The germline V gene has CDR1 DFQATT and CDR2 SNEGSKA (reference sequence).

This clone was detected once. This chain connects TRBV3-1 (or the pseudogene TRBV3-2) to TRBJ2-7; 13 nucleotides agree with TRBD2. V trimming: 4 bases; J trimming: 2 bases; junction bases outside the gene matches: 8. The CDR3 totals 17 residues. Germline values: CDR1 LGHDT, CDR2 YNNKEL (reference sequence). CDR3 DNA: TGTGCCAGCAGCCGGACTAGCGGGAGTAAGGGAACCTACGAGCAGTACTTC. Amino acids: CASSRTSGSKGTYEQYF.

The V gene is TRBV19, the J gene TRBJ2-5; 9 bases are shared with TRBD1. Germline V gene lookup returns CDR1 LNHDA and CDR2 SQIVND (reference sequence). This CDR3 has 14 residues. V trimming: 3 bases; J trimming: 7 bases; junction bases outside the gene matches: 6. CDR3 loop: CASSIGQGSVTQYF. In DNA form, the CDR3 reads TGTGCCAGTAGTATCGGACAGGGGAGCGTGACCCAGTACTTC.